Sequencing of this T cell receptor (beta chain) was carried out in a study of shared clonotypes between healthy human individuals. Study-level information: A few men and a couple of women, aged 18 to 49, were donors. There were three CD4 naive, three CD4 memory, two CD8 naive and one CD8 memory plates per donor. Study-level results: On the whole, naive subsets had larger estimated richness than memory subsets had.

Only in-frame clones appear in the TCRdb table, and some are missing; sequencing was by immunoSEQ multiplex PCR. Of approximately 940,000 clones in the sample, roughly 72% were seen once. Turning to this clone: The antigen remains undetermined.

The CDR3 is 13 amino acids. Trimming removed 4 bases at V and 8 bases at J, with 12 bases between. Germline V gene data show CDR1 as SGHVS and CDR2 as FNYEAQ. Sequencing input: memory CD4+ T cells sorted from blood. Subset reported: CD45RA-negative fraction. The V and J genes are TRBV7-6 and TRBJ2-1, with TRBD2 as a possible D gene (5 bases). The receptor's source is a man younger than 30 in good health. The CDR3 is CASSSFLADEQFF. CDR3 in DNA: TGTGCCAGCAGCTCCTTTCTAGCCGATGAGCAGTTCTTC.